A single sample is the source of the 2 T cell receptor beta chains below, sequenced in a study of T cell responses to AZD1222 COVID-19 vaccine. Only in-frame clones appear in the TCRdb table, and some are missing; sequencing was by immunoSEQ multiplex PCR. The sample lists about 60,000 clones; less than 90% were seen once. Sequencing used peripheral blood, obtained on day 0 of AZD1222 vaccination. These receptors were obtained from an adult in good health.

This chain's CDR3 is CASSQELSWGRNTEAFF. The CDR3 DNA reads TGCGCCAGCAGCCAAGAATTGTCTTGGGGCAGGAACACTGAAGCTTTCTTT. This chain connects TRBV4-1 to TRBJ1-1; D perhaps matches TRBD1 (5 bases). Germline V gene sequence: CDR1 MGHRA, CDR2 YSYEKL. With 0 bases removed from V and 1 base from J, the gap between germline ends came to 15 bases. The CDR3 runs 17 residues.

The rearrangement uses TRBV15 and TRBJ1-5, with D hard to call. V was clipped by 3 bases and J by 6 bases, with 6 bases between them. Germline V gives CDR1 LNHNV, CDR2 YYDKDF (reference sequence). The CDR3 extends over 12 amino acids. CDR3 nucleotide sequence: TGTGCCACCAGCAGTCCGCCTCAGCCCCAGCATTTT. Encoded protein: CATSSPPQPQHF.